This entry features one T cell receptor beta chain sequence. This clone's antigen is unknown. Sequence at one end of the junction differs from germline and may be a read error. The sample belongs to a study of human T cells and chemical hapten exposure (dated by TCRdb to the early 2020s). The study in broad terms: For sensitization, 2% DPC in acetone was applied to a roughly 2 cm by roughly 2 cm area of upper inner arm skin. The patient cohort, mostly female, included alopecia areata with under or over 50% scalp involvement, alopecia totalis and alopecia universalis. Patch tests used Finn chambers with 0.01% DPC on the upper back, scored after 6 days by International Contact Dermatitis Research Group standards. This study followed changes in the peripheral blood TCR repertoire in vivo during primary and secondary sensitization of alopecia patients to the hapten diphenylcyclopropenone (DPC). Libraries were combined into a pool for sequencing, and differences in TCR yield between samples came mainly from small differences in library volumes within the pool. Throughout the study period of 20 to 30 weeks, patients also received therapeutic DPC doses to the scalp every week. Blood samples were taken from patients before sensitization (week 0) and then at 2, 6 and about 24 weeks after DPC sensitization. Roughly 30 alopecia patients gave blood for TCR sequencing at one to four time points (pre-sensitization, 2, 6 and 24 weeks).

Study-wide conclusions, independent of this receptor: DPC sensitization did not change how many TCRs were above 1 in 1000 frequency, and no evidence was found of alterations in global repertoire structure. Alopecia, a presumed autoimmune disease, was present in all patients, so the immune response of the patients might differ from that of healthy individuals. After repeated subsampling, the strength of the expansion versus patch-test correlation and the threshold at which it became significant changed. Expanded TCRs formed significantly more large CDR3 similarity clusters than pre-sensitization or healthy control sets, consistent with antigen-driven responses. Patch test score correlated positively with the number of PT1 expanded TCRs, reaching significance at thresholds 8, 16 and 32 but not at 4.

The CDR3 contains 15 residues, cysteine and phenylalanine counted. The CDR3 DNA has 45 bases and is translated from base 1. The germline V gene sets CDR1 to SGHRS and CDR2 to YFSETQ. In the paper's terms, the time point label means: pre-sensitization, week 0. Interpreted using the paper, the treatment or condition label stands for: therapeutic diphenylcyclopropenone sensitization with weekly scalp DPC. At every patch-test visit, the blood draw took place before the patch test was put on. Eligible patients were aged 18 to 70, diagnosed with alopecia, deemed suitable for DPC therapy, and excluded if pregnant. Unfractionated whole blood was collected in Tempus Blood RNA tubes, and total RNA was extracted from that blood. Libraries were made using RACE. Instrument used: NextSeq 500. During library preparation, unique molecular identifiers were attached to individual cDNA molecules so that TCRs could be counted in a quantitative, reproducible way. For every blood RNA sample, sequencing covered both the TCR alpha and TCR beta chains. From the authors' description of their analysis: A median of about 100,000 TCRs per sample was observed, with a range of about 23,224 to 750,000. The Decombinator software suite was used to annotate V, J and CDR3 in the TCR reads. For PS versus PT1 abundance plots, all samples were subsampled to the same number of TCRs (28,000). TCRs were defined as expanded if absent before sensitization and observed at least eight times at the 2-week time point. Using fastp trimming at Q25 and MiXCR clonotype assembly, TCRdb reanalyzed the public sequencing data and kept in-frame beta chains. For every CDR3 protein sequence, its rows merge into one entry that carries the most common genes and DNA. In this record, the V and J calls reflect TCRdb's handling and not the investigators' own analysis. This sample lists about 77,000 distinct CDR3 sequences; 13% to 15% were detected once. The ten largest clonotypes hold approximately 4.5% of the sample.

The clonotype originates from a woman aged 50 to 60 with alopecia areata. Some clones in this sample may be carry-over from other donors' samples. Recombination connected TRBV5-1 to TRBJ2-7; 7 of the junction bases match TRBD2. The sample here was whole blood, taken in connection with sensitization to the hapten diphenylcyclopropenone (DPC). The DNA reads TGCGCCAGCACCTTGGAGGCTAGCGGTATCTACGAGCAGTACTTC. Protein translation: CASTLEASGIYEQYF.